This entry lists 8 T cell receptor beta chains sequenced from one sample in a study of PD-L1 blockade in urothelial cancer. Assay: immunoSEQ multiplex PCR; the TCRdb copy retains only in-frame clones and omits some. The sample lists 90,000 to 120,000 clones, approximately 90% occurring once. Sample: PBMCs, taken around atezolizumab (anti-PD-L1) treatment. These receptor sequences come from a woman older than 75 with urothelial cancer.

This chain joins TRBV5-5 and TRBJ2-7; weak D call: TRBD2 (6 bases). This CDR3 comprises 15 residues. The V and J ends lost 1 base and 4 bases respectively, with 15 bases between them. The germline gives CDR1 SGHKS, CDR2 YYEKEE (reference sequence). CDR3 loop: CASSLNSAGRYEQYF. Here the CDR3 DNA reads TGTGCCAGCAGCTTGAATTCGGCAGGGAGGTACGAGCAGTACTTC.

The gene calls are TRBV2 and TRBJ2-5; TRBD2 is a possible D gene (7 bases). V shed 5 bases and J shed 4 bases, with 11 bases lying between them. Germline V gene lookup returns CDR1 SNHLY and CDR2 FYNNEI. This CDR3 is built from 13 residues. The CDR3 is CASSPRGGETQYF. CDR3 bases: TGTGCCAGCAGTCCAAGGGGGGGAGAGACCCAGTACTTC.

This chain links TRBV5-1 with TRBJ2-2; 11 nucleotides align to TRBD2. The V and J ends lost 6 bases and 1 base, in that order; junction bases with no gene match: 2. Germline CDR1 SGHRS, CDR2 YFSETQ. The CDR3 length is 15 residues. Written as DNA, the CDR3 is TGCGCCAGCACCGGGACTAGCGGGAACACCGGGGAGCTGTTTTTT. Encoded protein: CASTGTSGNTGELFF. Looking up the rest from reference TRBV5-1 and TRBJ2-2 gives the full variable domain: KAGVTQTPRYLIKTRGQQVTLSCSPISGHRSVSWYQQTPGQGLQFLFEYFSETQRNKGNFPGRFSGRQFSNSRSEMNVSTLELGDSALYLCASTGTSGNTGELFFGEGSRLTVL.

V and J are TRBV18 and TRBJ1-5; maybe TRBD1 (5 bases). The length of the CDR3 is 14 residues. V lost 4 bases to trimming and J lost 9 bases, with 16 bases between them. Looked up from germline, CDR1 is KGHSH and CDR2 is LQKENI. The CDR3 spells CASSQESRDLPQHF. CDR3 bases: TGTGCCAGCTCACAAGAGTCCAGGGATCTGCCCCAGCATTTT.

This clone was counted a single time. The chain employs TRBV6-5 and TRBJ2-2; 7 bases match TRBD1. After removal of 4 bases from V and 0 bases from J, the junction contained 2 bases not matched to a gene. CDR1 and CDR2 (germline): MNHEY, SVGAGI. This CDR3 is built from 15 residues. The CDR3 protein is CASSWGQTNTGELFF. CDR3 DNA sequence: TGTGCCAGCAGTTGGGGACAGACGAACACCGGGGAGCTGTTTTTT.

This chain uses TRBV6-5 with TRBJ2-7; TRBD2 matches 9 bases. Germline V lookup: CDR1 MNHEY, CDR2 SVGAGI. V lost 0 bases and J lost 3; bases outside the gene matches: 3. The CDR3 runs to 15 residues. CDR3 region: CASSYSNSGSYEQYF. The CDR3 DNA reads TGTGCCAGCAGTTACTCGAATAGCGGGAGCTACGAGCAGTACTTC.

The chain combines TRBV4-1 with TRBJ1-1, with 7 bases that match TRBD1. Germline V gives CDR1 MGHRA, CDR2 YSYEKL. J was trimmed by 6 bases and V by 2 bases; bases with no gene match: 6. CDR3 size: 14 residues. The CDR3 region has the DNA TGCGCCAGCAGCCAACAGGGGGGTCGGGCTGAAGCTTTCTTT. Its translation is CASSQQGGRAEAFF.

The chain joins TRBV30 to TRBJ2-3; a possible D gene is TRBD2 (6 bases). V lost 4 bases, J lost 2 bases, and 16 bases lay in between. CDR3 length: 15 residues. Per the germline V gene, CDR1 is GTSNPN and CDR2 is SVGIG (reference sequence). CDR3 residues: CAWTRQGLPTDTQYF. CDR3 nucleotide sequence: TGTGCCTGGACCCGGCAGGGACTTCCCACAGATACGCAGTATTTT.